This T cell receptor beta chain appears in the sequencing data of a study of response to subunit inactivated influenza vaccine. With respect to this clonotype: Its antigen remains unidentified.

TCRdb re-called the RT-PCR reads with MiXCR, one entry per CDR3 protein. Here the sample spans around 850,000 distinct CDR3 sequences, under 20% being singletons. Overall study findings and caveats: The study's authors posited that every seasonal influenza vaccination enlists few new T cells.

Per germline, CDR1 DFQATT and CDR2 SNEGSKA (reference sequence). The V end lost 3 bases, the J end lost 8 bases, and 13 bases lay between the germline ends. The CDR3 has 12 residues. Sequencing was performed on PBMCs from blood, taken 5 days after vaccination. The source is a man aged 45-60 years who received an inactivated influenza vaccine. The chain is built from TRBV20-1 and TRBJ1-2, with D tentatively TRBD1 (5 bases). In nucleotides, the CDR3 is TGCAGTGCTAGCCCAGGGATAGGGGGCTACACCTTC. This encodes CSASPGIGGYTF.